Below, 23 T cell receptor beta chains from the same sample are listed, as sequenced in a study of T cell changes during pregnancy in multiple sclerosis. Libraries were prepared by immunoSEQ multiplex PCR; TCRdb keeps only in-frame clonotypes and omits some of them. Altogether tens of thousands of clones are present, around 92% being singletons, with the ten largest covering 0.52%. The material was CD4+ T cells from peripheral blood mononuclear cells, obtained in the third trimester of pregnancy. Source of these receptors: a female donor with multiple sclerosis, enrolled in a pregnancy study.

The V and J genes are TRBV28 and TRBJ2-4; the match to TRBD2 covers 12 bases. The J segment lost 4 bases and the V segment lost 9 bases, leaving 10 bases of the junction unmatched. The CDR3 is made up of 16 amino acids. CDR1 and CDR2 (germline): MDHEN, SYDVKM. The CDR3 reads CASGRNLAGGKNIQYF. CDR3 sequence (DNA): TGTGCCAGTGGACGGAATCTAGCGGGGGGGAAAAACATTCAGTACTTC.

The V and J genes are TRBV6-6 and TRBJ1-2, with D possibly being TRBD1 (6 bases). In germline, CDR1 is MNHNY, CDR2 SVGAGI (reference sequence). The CDR3 spans 12 residues. Deletions cut 6 bases from V and 4 bases from J, with 9 bases between. The DNA for the CDR3 is TGTGCCAGCAGCGCCAGGGGCTATGGCTACACCTTC. Amino acid sequence: CASSARGYGYTF.

This clone was detected only once. J is TRBJ2-1 and V is TRBV7-3; 9 bases map to TRBD2. The CDR3 length is 16 residues. Germline CDR1 and CDR2: SGHTA and FQGTGA. Trimming removed 5 bases from V and 5 bases from J; junction bases left unmatched: 10. CDR3 residues: CASSPQFVAGDNEQFF. As DNA, the CDR3 is TGTGCCAGCAGCCCCCAATTCGTAGCGGGAGACAATGAGCAGTTCTTC.

V usage is TRBV5-1 and J usage is TRBJ2-6, with 11 bases aligning to TRBD1. CDR3 length: 17 residues. The J segment lost 2 bases and the V segment lost 1 base, leaving 2 bases of the junction unmatched. CDR1 is SGHRS, CDR2 YFSETQ, per germline. The CDR3 nucleotides are TGCGCCAGCAGCTTGTTGGGACAGGGGGCTGGGGCCAACGTCCTGACTTTC. Protein: CASSLLGQGAGANVLTF. Complete variable domain (other parts from reference TRBV5-1 and TRBJ2-6): KAGVTQTPRYLIKTRGQQVTLSCSPISGHRSVSWYQQTPGQGLQFLFEYFSETQRNKGNFPGRFSGRQFSNSRSEMNVSTLELGDSALYLCASSLLGQGAGANVLTFGAGSRLTVL.

This clone was counted a single time. The chain carries TRBV27 and TRBJ2-2, with D unclear. Trimming stripped 0 bases from V and 4 bases from J, with 12 bases between. Germline-derived CDR1 and CDR2 are MNHEY and SMNVEV (reference sequence). The CDR3 covers 16 residues. The CDR3 reads CASSLSVAVPTGELFF. The CDR3 DNA reads as TGTGCCAGCAGTTTATCTGTGGCAGTTCCCACCGGGGAGCTGTTTTTT.

The count of this clone is one. V and J are TRBV29-1 and TRBJ2-3; 7 bases align to TRBD2. There are 15 residues in the CDR3. In germline, CDR1 is SQVTM, CDR2 ANQGSEA. Trimming took 8 bases from V and 6 from J; bases not matched to a gene: 17. The CDR3 sequence: CSTQTGRERSDTQYF. The CDR3 coding sequence is TGCAGCACCCAAACGGGGCGGGAGCGCTCGGATACGCAGTATTTT.

In the case of this clone: One end of the junction varies from germline; a read error may be responsible. The chain couples TRBV11-2 to TRBJ2-7; tentative D call: TRBD1 (6 bases). Germline lookup yields CDR1 SGHAT and CDR2 FQNNGV. There are 12 residues in the CDR3. The CDR3 protein is CASSQGVQGKDF. Here the CDR3 DNA reads TGTGCCAGCAGCCAGGGTGTACAGGGTAAGGACTTC.

CDR3 protein: CASSAGTGPYGYTF. CDR3 in DNA: TGTGCCAGTAGCGCCGGGACAGGCCCCTATGGCTACACCTTC. The chain employs TRBV19 and TRBJ1-2; 8 bases line up with TRBD1. The V segment lost 6 bases and the J segment 4 bases; nucleotides outside the gene matches: 7. This CDR3 has 14 amino acids. The V gene's germline CDR1 is LNHDA and CDR2 SQIVND (reference sequence).

This chain joins TRBV7-2 and TRBJ2-7; perhaps TRBD2 as D (6 bases). The CDR3 has 15 residues. Germline CDR1 is SGHTA and CDR2 is FQGNSA. V lost 2 bases, J lost 2 bases, and 13 bases lay in between. The CDR3: CASSLQPSDTYEQYF. In DNA form, the CDR3 reads TGTGCCAGCAGCTTACAACCTAGCGATACCTACGAGCAGTACTTC.

The V and J genes are TRBV9 and TRBJ2-3; 8 bases are shared with TRBD1. CDR1 SGDLS and CDR2 YYNGEE come from the germline V gene. The trim removed 1 base at V and 3 bases at J, leaving 4 bases unmatched. CDR3 size: 15 residues. CDR3 sequence reads: CASSVLQGATDTQYF. The CDR3 DNA reads as TGTGCCAGCAGCGTACTCCAGGGGGCAACAGATACGCAGTATTTT.

The V call is TRBV18, the J call TRBJ2-3; no reliable D call. Germline CDR1 KGHSH, CDR2 LQKENI. The CDR3 covers 12 residues. V gave up 2 bases and J gave up 6 bases, with 6 bases separating them. CDR3 sequence (DNA): TGTGCCAGCTCACCAGGCATGGATACGCAGTATTTT. This translates into CASSPGMDTQYF.

The J gene is TRBJ1-2, the V gene TRBV25-1, with D perhaps TRBD1 (6 bases). The CDR3 runs 12 residues. Germline V gene lookup returns CDR1 MGHDK and CDR2 SYGVNS. The CDR3 nucleotides are TGTCCAAACTTACAAACCAGGGGAGGCTACACCTTC. As protein: CPNLQTRGGYTF.

This chain joins TRBV18 and TRBJ1-2; TRBD1 matches 9 bases. The J segment lost 6 bases and the V segment lost 3 bases, leaving 5 bases of the junction unmatched. The CDR3 runs 14 residues. In germline, CDR1 is KGHSH, CDR2 LQKENI. The CDR3 DNA is TGTGCCAGCTCACCGGGACAGGGAGGGGATGGCTACACCTTC. Translation: CASSPGQGGDGYTF. The full variable domain, rest sourced from reference TRBV18 and TRBJ1-2, is NAGVMQNPRHLVRRRGQEARLRCSPMKGHSHVYWYRQLPEEGLKFMVYLQKENIIDESGMPKERFSAEFPKEGPSILRIQQVVRGDSAAYFCASSPGQGGDGYTFGSGTRLTVV.

The chain combines TRBV7-9 with TRBJ1-1, with no clear D. The CDR3 is 14 amino acids. The germline CDR1 and CDR2 sequences are SEHNR and FQNEAQ (reference sequence). Trimming took off 4 bases at V and 1 base at J, with 10 bases between the two ends. The CDR3 DNA follows: TGTGCCAGCAGCTCACAGAGAAAGAACACTGAAGCTTTCTTT. This gives the protein CASSSQRKNTEAFF.

The rearrangement links TRBV28 to TRBJ1-4; 8 bases match TRBD1. Germline-derived CDR1 and CDR2 are MDHEN and SYDVKM. V lost 4 bases and J lost 1; bases outside the gene matches: 2. The CDR3 runs 15 residues. The CDR3 loop is CASSYDRGTNEKLFF. For the CDR3, the DNA is TGTGCCAGCAGTTACGACAGGGGAACTAATGAAAAACTGTTTTTT.

The CDR3 spells CASSSGQGHTDTQYF. Written as DNA, the CDR3 is TGTGCCAGCAGCTCGGGACAGGGACATACAGATACGCAGTATTTT. This chain links TRBV7-2 with TRBJ2-3; 9 bases map to TRBD1. The CDR3 is 15 amino acids. The germline gives CDR1 SGHTA, CDR2 FQGNSA. The V and J ends lost 4 bases and 3 bases, in that order; junction bases with no gene match: 5.

This clone appeared a single time. The chain recombines TRBV29-1 with TRBJ2-7; D might be TRBD2 (6 bases). Germline-derived CDR1 and CDR2 are SQVTM and ANQGSEA. The CDR3 spans 14 residues. V gave up 3 bases and J gave up 3 bases, with 15 bases separating them. The CDR3 DNA follows: TGCAGCGTTGAGGGAAGCGGAGGGAACTACGAGCAGTACTTC. It translates to CSVEGSGGNYEQYF.

Concerning this clone: One end of the junction fails to match germline, which may point to a read error. This chain uses TRBV7-7 with TRBJ2-3, with TRBD2 matching over 10 bases. The germline V gene encodes CDR1 SSHAT and CDR2 FNYEAQ (reference sequence). The CDR3 is 16 amino acids. The CDR3 DNA follows: TGTGCTAGCAGCCCCGCTAGCGGGAGTGGAACAGATACGCAGTATTTT. Translating gives CASSPASGSGTDTQYF.

V usage is TRBV9 and J usage is TRBJ2-7; TRBD1 matches 9 bases. The CDR3 length is 15 residues. The V and J ends lost 4 bases and 3 bases, in that order; junction bases with no gene match: 8. Germline V gene sequence: CDR1 SGDLS, CDR2 YYNGEE. Written as DNA, the CDR3 is TGTGCCAGCAGCAAAGCGGGACAGGGAATCTACGAGCAGTACTTC. Encoded protein: CASSKAGQGIYEQYF.

The chain joins TRBV28 to TRBJ1-2; a weak D match, TRBD1 (5 bases). Germline CDR1 and CDR2: MDHEN and SYDVKM. The CDR3 extends over 15 amino acids. V was trimmed by 4 bases and J by 4 bases, leaving 16 bases between them. Here the CDR3 DNA reads TGTGCCAGCAGTTCCTCGGGCTTGGGGGGCTATGGCTACACCTTC. Translating gives CASSSSGLGGYGYTF.

This clone appeared once. CDR3 sequence (DNA): TGTGCCAGTAGTATAACAGGGGGCGTCGGCTACGAGCAGTACTTC. It encodes CASSITGGVGYEQYF. The gene calls are TRBV19 and TRBJ2-7, with TRBD1 identical over 9 bases. J lost 3 bases, V lost 2 bases, and 5 bases had no gene match. The CDR3 runs 15 residues. CDR1 LNHDA and CDR2 SQIVND come from the germline V gene (reference sequence).

This clone was seen only a few times. The chain joins TRBV5-1 to TRBJ2-7; 12 nucleotides match TRBD2. Germline CDR1 SGHRS, CDR2 YFSETQ. V lost 4 bases and J lost 5; bases outside the gene matches: 7. The CDR3 totals 15 residues. The CDR3 sequence is CASSATSGRQNEQYF. The CDR3 nucleotides are TGCGCCAGCAGCGCCACTAGCGGGAGGCAAAACGAGCAGTACTTC.

The rearrangement joins TRBV27 to TRBJ2-6; D possibly corresponds to TRBD1 (5 bases). Germline values: CDR1 MNHEY, CDR2 SMNVEV (reference sequence). V lost 5 bases and J lost 3, with 14 bases in between. The CDR3 runs 16 residues. In DNA, the CDR3 is TGTGCCAGCAGTCCGAGATGGACAAATGGGGCCAACGTCCTGACTTTC. Its protein is CASSPRWTNGANVLTF.